Below, 4 T cell receptor beta chains from the same sample are listed, as sequenced in a study of CD8 T cells in Susac syndrome. When the RNA was reverse transcribed, random hexamers were used with an input of about 0.5 to 1 ug. TCRdb called the immunoSEQ multiplex PCR reads again in MiXCR, with one record for every CDR3 protein. The sample yields about 300,000 distinct CDR3 sequences, 85% seen once. Input material: CD8+ T cells from PBMCs. The source is a human donor with multiple sclerosis.

This clonotype has only one observation. The CDR3 DNA reads TGCAGCGTTGATGACCTCACAGATACGCAGTATTTT. This encodes CSVDDLTDTQYF. The gene calls are TRBV29-1 and TRBJ2-3; D is ambiguous. Trimming removed 3 bases at V and 2 bases at J, with 6 bases between. The germline V gene encodes CDR1 SQVTM and CDR2 ANQGSEA. The CDR3 spans 12 residues.

This clonotype was recorded only once. The chain has TRBV4-1 and TRBJ2-7, with 8 bases matching TRBD2. Germline CDR1 MGHRA, CDR2 YSYEKL. The CDR3 has 14 residues. Losses at the gene ends were 5 bases for V and 3 bases for J; bases not matched to a gene: 6. The CDR3: CASSAGTRVYEQYF. For the CDR3, the DNA is TGCGCCAGCAGCGCCGGGACTAGAGTCTACGAGCAGTACTTC.

The chain couples TRBV30 to TRBJ2-1, with unresolved D. CDR1 is GTSNPN and CDR2 is SVGIG in the germline V gene (reference sequence). This CDR3 spans 11 amino acids. The ends were cut back, 0 bases at V and 11 bases at J, with 8 bases in the middle. In DNA, the CDR3 is TGTGCCTGGAGTGTCGGCCAGCAGCAGTTCTTC. This sequence encodes CAWSVGQQQFF.

V gene TRBV9 combines with J gene TRBJ2-7, with 7 nucleotides matching TRBD2. The germline V gene encodes CDR1 SGDLS and CDR2 YYNGEE. The CDR3 runs to 14 residues. J gave up 5 bases and V 3 bases, and 8 bases lay outside the gene matches. The CDR3 region is CASSALAEHHEQYF. For the CDR3, the DNA is TGTGCCAGCAGCGCCCTAGCGGAGCACCACGAGCAGTACTTC.